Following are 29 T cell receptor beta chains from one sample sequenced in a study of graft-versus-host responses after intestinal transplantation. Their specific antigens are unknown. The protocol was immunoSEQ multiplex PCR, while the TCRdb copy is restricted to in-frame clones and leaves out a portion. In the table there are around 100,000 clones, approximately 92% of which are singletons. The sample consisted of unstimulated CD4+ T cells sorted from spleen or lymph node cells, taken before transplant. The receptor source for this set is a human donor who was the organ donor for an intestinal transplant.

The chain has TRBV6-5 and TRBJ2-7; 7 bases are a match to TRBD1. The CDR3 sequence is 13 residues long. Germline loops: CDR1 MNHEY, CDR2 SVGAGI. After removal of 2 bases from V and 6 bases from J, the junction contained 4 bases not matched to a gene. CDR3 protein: CASSYGQVAEQYF. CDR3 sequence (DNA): TGTGCCAGCAGTTACGGACAGGTGGCCGAGCAGTACTTC.

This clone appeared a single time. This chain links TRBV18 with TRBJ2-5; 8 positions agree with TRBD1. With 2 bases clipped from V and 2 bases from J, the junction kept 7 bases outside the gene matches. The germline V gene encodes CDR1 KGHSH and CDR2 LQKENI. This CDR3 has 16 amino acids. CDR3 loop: CASSPVSTGEQETQYF. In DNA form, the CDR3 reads TGTGCCAGCTCACCAGTCTCGACAGGGGAACAAGAGACCCAGTACTTC.

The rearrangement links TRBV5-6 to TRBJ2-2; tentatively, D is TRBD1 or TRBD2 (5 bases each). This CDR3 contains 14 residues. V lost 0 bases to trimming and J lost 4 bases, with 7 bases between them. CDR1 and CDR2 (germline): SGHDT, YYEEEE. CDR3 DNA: TGTGCCAGCAGCTTGGTTGGGGGCACCGGGGAGCTGTTTTTT. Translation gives CASSLVGGTGELFF. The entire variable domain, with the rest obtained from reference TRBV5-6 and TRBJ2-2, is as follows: DAGVTQSPTHLIKTRGQQVTLRCSPKSGHDTVSWYQQALGQGPQFIFQYYEEEERQRGNFPDRFSGHQFPNYSSELNVNALLLGDSALYLCASSLVGGTGELFFGEGSRLTVL.

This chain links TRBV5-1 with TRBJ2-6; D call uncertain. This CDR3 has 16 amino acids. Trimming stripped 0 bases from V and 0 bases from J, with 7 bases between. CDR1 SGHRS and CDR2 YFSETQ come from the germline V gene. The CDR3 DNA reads TGCGCCAGCAGCTTGGTCACCAACTCTGGGGCCAACGTCCTGACTTTC. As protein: CASSLVTNSGANVLTF. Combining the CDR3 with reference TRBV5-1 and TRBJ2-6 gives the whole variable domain KAGVTQTPRYLIKTRGQQVTLSCSPISGHRSVSWYQQTPGQGLQFLFEYFSETQRNKGNFPGRFSGRQFSNSRSEMNVSTLELGDSALYLCASSLVTNSGANVLTFGAGSRLTVL.

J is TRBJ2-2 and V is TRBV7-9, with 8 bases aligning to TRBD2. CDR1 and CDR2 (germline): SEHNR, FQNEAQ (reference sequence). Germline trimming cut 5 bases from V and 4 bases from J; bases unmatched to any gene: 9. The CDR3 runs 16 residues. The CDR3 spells CASSPGAAGVTGELFF. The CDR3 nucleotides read TGTGCCAGCAGCCCCGGGGCAGCGGGAGTCACCGGGGAGCTGTTTTTT.

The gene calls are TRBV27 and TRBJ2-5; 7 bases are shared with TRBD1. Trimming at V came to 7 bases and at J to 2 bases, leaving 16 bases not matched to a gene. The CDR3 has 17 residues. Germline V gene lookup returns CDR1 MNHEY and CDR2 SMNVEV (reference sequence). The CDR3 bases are TGTGCCAGCACCTCTTTGAAAAAGGGGGCTTCGCAAGAGACCCAGTACTTC. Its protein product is CASTSLKKGASQETQYF.

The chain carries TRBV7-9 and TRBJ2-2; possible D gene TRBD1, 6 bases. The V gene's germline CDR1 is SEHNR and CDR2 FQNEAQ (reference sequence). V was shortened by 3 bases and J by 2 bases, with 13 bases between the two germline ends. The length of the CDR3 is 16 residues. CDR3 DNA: TGTGCCAGCAGCTTGGGGACAAGCATCAACACCGGGGAGCTGTTTTTT. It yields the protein CASSLGTSINTGELFF.

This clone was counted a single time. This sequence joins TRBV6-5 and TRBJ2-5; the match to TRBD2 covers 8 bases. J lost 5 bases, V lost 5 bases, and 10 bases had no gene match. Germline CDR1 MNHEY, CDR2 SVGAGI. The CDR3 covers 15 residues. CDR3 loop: CASSVPRGGGETQYF. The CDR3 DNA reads TGTGCCAGCAGTGTCCCTCGGGGGGGAGGGGAGACCCAGTACTTC.

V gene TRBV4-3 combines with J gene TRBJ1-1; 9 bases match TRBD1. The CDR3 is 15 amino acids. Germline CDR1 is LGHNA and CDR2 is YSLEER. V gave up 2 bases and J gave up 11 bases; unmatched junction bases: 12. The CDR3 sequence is CASSQIPGQGISAFF. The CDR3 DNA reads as TGCGCCAGCAGCCAAATACCGGGACAGGGTATATCGGCTTTCTTT.

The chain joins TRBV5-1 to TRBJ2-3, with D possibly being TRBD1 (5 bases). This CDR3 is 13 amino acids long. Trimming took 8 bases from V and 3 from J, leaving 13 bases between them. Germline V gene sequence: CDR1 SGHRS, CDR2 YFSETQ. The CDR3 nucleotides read TGCGCCAGTTCAGGGATTCCTACAGATACGCAGTATTTT. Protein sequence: CASSGIPTDTQYF.

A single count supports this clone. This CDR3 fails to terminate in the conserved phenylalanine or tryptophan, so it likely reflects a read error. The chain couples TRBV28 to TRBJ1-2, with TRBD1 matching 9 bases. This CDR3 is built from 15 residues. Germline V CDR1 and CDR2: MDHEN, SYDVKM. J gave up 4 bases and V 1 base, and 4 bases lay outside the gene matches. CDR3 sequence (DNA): TGTGCCAGCAGTTTATCCGACAGGGGGGGCTATGGCTACACCTCC. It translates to CASSLSDRGGYGYTS.

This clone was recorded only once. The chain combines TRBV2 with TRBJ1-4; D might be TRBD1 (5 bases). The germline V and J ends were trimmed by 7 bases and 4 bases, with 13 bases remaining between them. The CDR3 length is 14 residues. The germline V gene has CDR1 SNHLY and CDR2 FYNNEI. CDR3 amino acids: CASNGDLSNEKLFF. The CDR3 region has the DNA TGTGCCAGCAATGGGGACCTAAGTAATGAAAAACTGTTTTTT.

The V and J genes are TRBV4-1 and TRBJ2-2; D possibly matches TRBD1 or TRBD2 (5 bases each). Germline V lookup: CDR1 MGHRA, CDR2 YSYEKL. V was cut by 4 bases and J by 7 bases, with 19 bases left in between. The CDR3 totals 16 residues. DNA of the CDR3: TGCGCCAGCAGCCGCCCCACCGGGACGATTAACGGGGAGCTGTTTTTT. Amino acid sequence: CASSRPTGTINGELFF.

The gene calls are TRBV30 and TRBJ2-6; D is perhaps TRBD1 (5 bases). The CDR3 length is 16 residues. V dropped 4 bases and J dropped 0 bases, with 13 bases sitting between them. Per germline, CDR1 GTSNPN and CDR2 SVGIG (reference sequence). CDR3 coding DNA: TGTGCCTGGATTGGGGCGGTGTACTCTGGGGCCAACGTCCTGACTTTC. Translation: CAWIGAVYSGANVLTF.

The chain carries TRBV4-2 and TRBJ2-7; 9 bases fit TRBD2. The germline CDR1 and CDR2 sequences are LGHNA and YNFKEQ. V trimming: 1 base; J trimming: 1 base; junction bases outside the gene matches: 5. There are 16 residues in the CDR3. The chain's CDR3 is CASSQGPSGGSYEQYF. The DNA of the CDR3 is TGTGCCAGCAGCCAAGGTCCCAGCGGGGGGTCCTACGAGCAGTACTTC.

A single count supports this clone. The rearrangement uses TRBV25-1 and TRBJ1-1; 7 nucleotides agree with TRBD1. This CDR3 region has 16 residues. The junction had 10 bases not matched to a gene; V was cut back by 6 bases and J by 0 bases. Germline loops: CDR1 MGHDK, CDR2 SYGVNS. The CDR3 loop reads CASRKRTGPMNTEAFF. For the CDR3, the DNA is TGTGCCAGCAGGAAGCGGACAGGCCCCATGAACACTGAAGCTTTCTTT.

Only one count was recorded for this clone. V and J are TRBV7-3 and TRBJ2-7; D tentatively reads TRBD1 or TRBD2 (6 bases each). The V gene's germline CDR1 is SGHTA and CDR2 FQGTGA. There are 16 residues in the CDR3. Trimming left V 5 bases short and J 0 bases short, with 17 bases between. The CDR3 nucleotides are TGTGCCAGCAGCCTAGCCCGGGGGCGGGACTCCTACGAGCAGTACTTC. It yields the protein CASSLARGRDSYEQYF.

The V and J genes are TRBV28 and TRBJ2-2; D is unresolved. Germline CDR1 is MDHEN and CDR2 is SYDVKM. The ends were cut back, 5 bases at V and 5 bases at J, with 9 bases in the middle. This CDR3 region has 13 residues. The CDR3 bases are TGTGCCAGCAGTACTACTGGGACCGGGGAGCTGTTTTTT. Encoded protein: CASSTTGTGELFF. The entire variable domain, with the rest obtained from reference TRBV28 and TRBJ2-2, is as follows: DVKVTQSSRYLVKRTGEKVFLECVQDMDHENMFWYRQDPGLGLRLIYFSYDVKMKEKGDIPEGYSVSREKKERFSLILESASTNQTSMYLCASSTTGTGELFFGEGSRLTVL.

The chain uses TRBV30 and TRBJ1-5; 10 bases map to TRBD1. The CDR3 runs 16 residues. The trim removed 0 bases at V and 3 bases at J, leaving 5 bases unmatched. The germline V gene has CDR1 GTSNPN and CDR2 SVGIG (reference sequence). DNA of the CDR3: TGTGCCTGGAGTGTACGGGGACAGGGGTTCAATCAGCCCCAGCATTTT. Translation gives CAWSVRGQGFNQPQHF. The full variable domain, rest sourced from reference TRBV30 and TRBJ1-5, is SQTIHQWPATLVQPVGSPLSLECTVEGTSNPNLYWYRQAAGRGLQLLFYSVGIGQISSEVPQNLSASRPQDRQFILSSKKLLLSDSGFYLCAWSVRGQGFNQPQHFGDGTRLSIL.

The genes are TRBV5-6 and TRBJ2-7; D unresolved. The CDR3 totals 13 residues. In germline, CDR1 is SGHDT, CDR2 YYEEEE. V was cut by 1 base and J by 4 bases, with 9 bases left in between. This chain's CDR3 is CASSLFYSYEQYF. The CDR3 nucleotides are TGTGCCAGCAGCTTGTTTTACAGTTACGAGCAGTACTTC.

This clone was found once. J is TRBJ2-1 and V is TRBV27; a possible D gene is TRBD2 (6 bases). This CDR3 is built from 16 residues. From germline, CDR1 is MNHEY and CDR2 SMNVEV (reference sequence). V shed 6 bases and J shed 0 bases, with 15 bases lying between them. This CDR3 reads CASSRLAASSYNEQFF. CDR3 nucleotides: TGTGCCAGCAGCCGATTAGCGGCGAGCTCCTACAATGAGCAGTTCTTC.

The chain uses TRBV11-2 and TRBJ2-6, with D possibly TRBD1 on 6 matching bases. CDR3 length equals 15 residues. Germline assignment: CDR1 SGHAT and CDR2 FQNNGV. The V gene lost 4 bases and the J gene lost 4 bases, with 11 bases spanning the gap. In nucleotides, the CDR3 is TGTGCCAGCAGCTCCCACAGGGCGGGGGCCAACGTCCTGACTTTC. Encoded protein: CASSSHRAGANVLTF.

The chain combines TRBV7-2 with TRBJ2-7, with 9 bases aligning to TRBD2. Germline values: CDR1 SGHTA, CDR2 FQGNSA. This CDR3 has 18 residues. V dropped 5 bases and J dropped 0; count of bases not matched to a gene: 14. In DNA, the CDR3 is TGTGCCAGCAGCCCCCCCGGGTTAGCGGGAGCGAGCTCCTACGAGCAGTACTTC. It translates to CASSPPGLAGASSYEQYF. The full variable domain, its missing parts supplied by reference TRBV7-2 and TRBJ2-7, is GAGVSQSPSNKVTEKGKDVELRCDPISGHTALYWYRQSLGQGLEFLIYFQGNSAPDKSGLPSDRFSAERTGGSVSTLTIQRTQQEDSAVYLCASSPPGLAGASSYEQYFGPGTRLTVT.

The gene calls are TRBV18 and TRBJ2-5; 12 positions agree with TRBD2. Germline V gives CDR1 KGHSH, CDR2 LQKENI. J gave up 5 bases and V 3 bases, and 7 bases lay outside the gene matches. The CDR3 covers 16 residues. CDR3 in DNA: TGTGCCAGCTCACCGTGGACGGGGACTAGCGGGGAGACCCAGTACTTC. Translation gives CASSPWTGTSGETQYF.

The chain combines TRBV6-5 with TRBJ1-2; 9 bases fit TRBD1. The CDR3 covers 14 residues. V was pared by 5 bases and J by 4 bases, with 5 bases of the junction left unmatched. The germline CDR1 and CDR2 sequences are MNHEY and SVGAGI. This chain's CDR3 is CASSDWDRAYGYTF. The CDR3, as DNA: TGTGCCAGCAGTGATTGGGACAGGGCCTATGGCTACACCTTC.

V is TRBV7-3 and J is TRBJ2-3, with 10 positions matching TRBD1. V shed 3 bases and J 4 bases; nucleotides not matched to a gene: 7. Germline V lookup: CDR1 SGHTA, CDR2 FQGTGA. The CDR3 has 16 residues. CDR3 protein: CASSLLGQGDSDTQYF. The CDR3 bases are TGTGCCAGCAGCTTGTTAGGACAGGGGGATTCAGATACGCAGTATTTT.

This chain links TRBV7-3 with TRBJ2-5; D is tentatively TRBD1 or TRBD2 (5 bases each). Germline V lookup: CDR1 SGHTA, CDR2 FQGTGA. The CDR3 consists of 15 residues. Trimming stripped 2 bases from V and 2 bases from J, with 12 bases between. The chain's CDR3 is CASSLDPGRQETQYF. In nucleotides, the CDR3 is TGTGCCAGCAGCTTAGACCCGGGACGGCAAGAGACCCAGTACTTC.

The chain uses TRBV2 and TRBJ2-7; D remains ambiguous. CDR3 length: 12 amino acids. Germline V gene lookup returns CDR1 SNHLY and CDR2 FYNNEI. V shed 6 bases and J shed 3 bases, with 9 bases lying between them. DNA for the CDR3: TGTGCCAGCAGGGCCAACAGCTACGAGCAGTACTTC. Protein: CASRANSYEQYF.

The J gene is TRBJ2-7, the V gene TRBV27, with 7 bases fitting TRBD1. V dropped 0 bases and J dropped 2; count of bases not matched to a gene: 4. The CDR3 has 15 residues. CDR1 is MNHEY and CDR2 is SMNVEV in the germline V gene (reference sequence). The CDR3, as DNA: TGTGCCAGCAGTTTATCTTGGACAGGTACCTACGAGCAGTACTTC. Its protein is CASSLSWTGTYEQYF.